The T cell receptor beta chain under discussion was sequenced for a study of blood T cell repertoires in COVID-19. Study-wide context: From the United States, Italy and Spain came samples of acute and convalescent COVID-19. PBMCs, B-cell-depleted T cells, or T cells provided the cDNA or gDNA that made up the material.

Authors' analysis steps: Reference gene primer amplification in the assay estimated nucleated cell counts. Profiling relied on immunoSEQ multiplex PCR, and the TCRdb table lists in-frame clones only, not all of them. D and trimming come from the DNA, and the V and J calls and clone size come from that table. The sample records hundreds of thousands of clones, 80% to 90% being singletons. The TCR was taken from a woman aged 50 to 65 who had recovered from COVID-19. Specimen: peripheral blood.

CDR3: CASSPRASGPQETQYF. CDR3 DNA sequence: TGTGCCAGCTCACCCCGGGCTAGCGGGCCTCAGGAGACCCAGTACTTC. The chain uses TRBV18 and TRBJ2-5, with TRBD2 matching 8 bases. Unmatched junction bases numbered 11, after V lost 3 bases and J lost 5 bases. The CDR3 is 16 amino acids. The V gene's germline CDR1 is KGHSH and CDR2 LQKENI.